These 5 T cell receptor beta chains originate from one sample sequenced in a study of CD8+ T cells in alopecia areata. TCR sequencing used cDNA made by reverse transcription of extracted RNA. Clones were read by immunoSEQ multiplex PCR, and TCRdb kept only the in-frame ones, dropping some. The sample records hundreds of thousands of clones, under 70% being singletons. Sequencing used CD4+ T cells sorted from blood, obtained at week 0. The receptor source for this set is a human donor with alopecia areata.

The rearrangement uses TRBV20-1 and TRBJ1-2; no clear D gene. The CDR3 consists of 10 residues. V dropped 6 bases and J dropped 6 bases, with 8 bases sitting between them. Germline-derived CDR1 and CDR2 are DFQATT and SNEGSKA (reference sequence). This CDR3 is CSASYDGYTF. CDR3 nucleotide sequence: TGCAGTGCGTCCTATGATGGCTACACCTTC.

CDR3 region: CASIGGNNSPLHF. The DNA of the CDR3 is TGTGCCAGCATAGGAGGGAATAATTCACCCCTCCACTTT. The chain couples TRBV25-1 to TRBJ1-6; unclear D gene. Germline V gene sequence: CDR1 MGHDK, CDR2 SYGVNS. The CDR3 length is 13 residues. Deletions cut 7 bases from V and 5 bases from J, with 9 bases between. Combining the CDR3 with reference TRBV25-1 and TRBJ1-6 gives the whole variable domain EADIYQTPRYLVIGTGKKITLECSQTMGHDKMYWYQQDPGMELHLIHYSYGVNSTEKGDLSSESTVSRIRTEHFPLTLESARPSHTSQYLCASIGGNNSPLHFGNGTRLTVT.

The rearrangement joins TRBV7-9 to TRBJ1-1; D remains ambiguous. The germline V gene has CDR1 SEHNR and CDR2 FQNEAQ (reference sequence). Trimming stripped 6 bases from V and 6 bases from J, with 8 bases between. The length of the CDR3 is 11 residues. CDR3 region: CASSQEAEAFF. The CDR3 nucleotides read TGTGCCAGCAGTCAGGAAGCTGAAGCTTTCTTT. Full variable domain (outside the CDR3, taken from reference TRBV7-9 and TRBJ1-1): DTGVSQNPRHKITKRGQNVTFRCDPISEHNRLYWYRQTLGQGPEFLTYFQNEAQLEKSRLLSDRFSAERPKGSFSTLEIQRTEQGDSAMYLCASSQEAEAFFGQGTRLTVV.

The CDR3 here is CSVEGTGNTIYF. The CDR3, as DNA: TGCAGCGTTGAAGGGACTGGAAACACCATATATTTT. V and J are TRBV29-1 and TRBJ1-3; D remains ambiguous. Germline loops: CDR1 SQVTM, CDR2 ANQGSEA. Trimming took 1 base from V and 2 from J, leaving 3 bases between them. The CDR3 has 12 residues.

As DNA, the CDR3 is TGTGCCAGCAGCTTACTGGGCGTCTATGAGCAGTTCTTC. Residues: CASSLLGVYEQFF. The chain carries TRBV7-2 and TRBJ2-1; D is uncertain. Trimming removed 2 bases from V and 8 bases from J, with 10 bases in between. The CDR3 has 13 amino acids. In germline, CDR1 is SGHTA, CDR2 FQGNSA.